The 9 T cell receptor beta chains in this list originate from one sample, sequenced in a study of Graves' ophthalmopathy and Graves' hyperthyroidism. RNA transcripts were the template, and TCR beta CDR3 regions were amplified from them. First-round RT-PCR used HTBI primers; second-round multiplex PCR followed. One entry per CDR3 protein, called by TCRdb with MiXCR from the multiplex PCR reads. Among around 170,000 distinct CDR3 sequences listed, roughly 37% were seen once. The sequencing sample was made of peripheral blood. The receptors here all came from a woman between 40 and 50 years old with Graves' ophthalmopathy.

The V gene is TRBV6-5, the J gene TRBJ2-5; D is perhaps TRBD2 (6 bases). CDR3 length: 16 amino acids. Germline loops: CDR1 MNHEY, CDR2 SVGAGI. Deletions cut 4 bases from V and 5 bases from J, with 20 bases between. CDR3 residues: CASSLLRLDIGETQYF. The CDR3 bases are TGTGCCAGCAGTTTACTGAGACTAGATATAGGGGAGACCCAGTACTTC.

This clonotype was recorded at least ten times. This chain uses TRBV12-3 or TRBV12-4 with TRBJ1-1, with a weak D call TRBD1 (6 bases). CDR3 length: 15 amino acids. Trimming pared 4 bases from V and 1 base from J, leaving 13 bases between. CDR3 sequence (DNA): TGTGCCAGCAGTTCCCGGGACAAGGGGAACACTGAAGCTTTCTTT. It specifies CASSSRDKGNTEAFF.

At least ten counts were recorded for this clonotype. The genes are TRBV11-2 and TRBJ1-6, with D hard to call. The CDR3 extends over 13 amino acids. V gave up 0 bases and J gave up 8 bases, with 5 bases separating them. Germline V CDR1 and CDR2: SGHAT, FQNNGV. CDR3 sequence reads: CASSLDSYSPLHF. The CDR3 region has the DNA TGTGCCAGCAGCTTAGACAGCTATTCACCCCTCCACTTT.

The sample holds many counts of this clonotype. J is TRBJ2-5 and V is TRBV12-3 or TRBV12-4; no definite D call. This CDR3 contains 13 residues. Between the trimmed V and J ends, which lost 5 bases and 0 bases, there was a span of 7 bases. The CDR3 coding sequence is TGTGCCAGCAGTACCACCCACCAAGAGACCCAGTACTTC. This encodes CASSTTHQETQYF.

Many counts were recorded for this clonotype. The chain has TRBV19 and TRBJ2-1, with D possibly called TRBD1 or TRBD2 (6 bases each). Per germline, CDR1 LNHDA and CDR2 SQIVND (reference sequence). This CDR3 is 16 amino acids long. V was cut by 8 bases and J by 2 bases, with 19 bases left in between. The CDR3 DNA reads TGTGCCAGTGGGGGCTTTGGCGGGATGGCCTACAATGAGCAGTTCTTC. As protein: CASGGFGGMAYNEQFF.

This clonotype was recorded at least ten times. The CDR3 coding sequence is TGTGCCAGCAGCCTACTAGCGGGAGGGCCTCAGTACGAGCAGTACTTC. Translating it yields CASSLLAGGPQYEQYF. The J gene is TRBJ2-7, the V gene TRBV6-2 or TRBV6-3; 13 bases map to TRBD2. The germline gives CDR1 MNHEY, CDR2 SVGEGT. The CDR3 is made up of 16 amino acids. J gave up 4 bases and V 6 bases, and 9 bases lay outside the gene matches.

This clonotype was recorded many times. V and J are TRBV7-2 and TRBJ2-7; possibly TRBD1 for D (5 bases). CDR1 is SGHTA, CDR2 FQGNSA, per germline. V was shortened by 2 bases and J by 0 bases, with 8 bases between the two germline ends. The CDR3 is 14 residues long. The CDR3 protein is CASSLWGLSYEQYF. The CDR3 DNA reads TGTGCCAGCAGCTTATGGGGCCTCTCCTACGAGCAGTACTTC.

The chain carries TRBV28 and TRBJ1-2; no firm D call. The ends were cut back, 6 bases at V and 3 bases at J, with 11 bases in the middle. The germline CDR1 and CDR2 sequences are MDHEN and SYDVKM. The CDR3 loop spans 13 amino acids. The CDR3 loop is CASRPSGYYGYTF. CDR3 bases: TGTGCCAGCAGGCCATCCGGCTACTATGGCTACACCTTC.

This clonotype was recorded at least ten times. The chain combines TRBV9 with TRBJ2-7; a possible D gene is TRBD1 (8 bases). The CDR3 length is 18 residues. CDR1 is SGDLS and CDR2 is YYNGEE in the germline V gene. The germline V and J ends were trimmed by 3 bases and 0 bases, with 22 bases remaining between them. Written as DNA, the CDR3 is TGTGCCAGCAGCGCCGAGGGGGGAGGGGACAGGCTCTCCTACGAGCAGTACTTC. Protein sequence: CASSAEGGGDRLSYEQYF.